This T cell receptor (beta chain) appears in the sequencing data of a study of blood T cell repertoires in COVID-19. Study overall: Sources were T cells, B-cell-depleted T cells, or PBMCs; the material itself was cDNA or gDNA.

In the authors' methods: Estimated nucleated cell counts came from reference gene primer amplification. The protocol was immunoSEQ multiplex PCR, while the TCRdb copy is restricted to in-frame clones and leaves out a portion. V, J and clone size were drawn from that table, and D and trimming were deduced from the DNA. Altogether 200,000 to 250,000 clones are present, roughly 75% being singletons, with the ten largest covering 5.5% to 8.5%. The CDR3 extends over 13 amino acids. Trimming left V 2 bases short and J 2 bases short, with 6 bases between. Germline values: CDR1 KGHSH, CDR2 LQKENI. This rearrangement joins TRBV18 to TRBJ1-2, with a tentative D call TRBD1 (6 bases). This TCR was sampled from an older woman with acute or convalescent COVID-19. Specimen: peripheral blood. Here the CDR3 reads CASSPRGNYGYTF. The CDR3, as DNA: TGTGCCAGCTCACCAAGGGGGAACTATGGCTACACCTTC.